The 26 T cell receptor beta chains below were found in one sample sequenced in a study of tissue T cells after allogeneic stem cell transplantation. TCRdb's copy holds only in-frame clones and misses some; the assay was immunoSEQ multiplex PCR. The data show 7,500 to 9,000 clones, approximately 50% seen once. Sample time point: mouse harvest day 7 after allogeneic transplant. The graft held 10^6 splenic CD5+ T cells and 10^7 T-cell-depleted bone marrow cells. The specimen sequenced was gut tissue. These receptors were taken from a female BALB/c mouse given C57BL/6 T cells with graft-versus-host disease after an allogeneic hematopoietic cell transplant.

On this clone: Gene names are the mouse ones. The DNA ends 1 residue before the CDR3 does, and the rest of the CDR3 is filled in from the germline J gene. J is TRBJ1-6 and V is TRBV1; 10 nucleotides line up with TRBD1. TRBJ1-6 counts as an open reading frame of uncertain function. The germline V gene has CDR1 NSQYPW and CDR2 LRSPGD (reference sequence). The V gene end was trimmed by 2 bases and the J gene end by 7 bases; junction bases not matched to a gene: 5. CDR3 length equals 16 residues. The part of the CDR3 DNA that was read is TGCACCTGCAGTGCAAGGGACAGGGGAGGCAATTCGCCCCTCTAC. It translates to CTCSARDRGGNSPLY. The full CDR3 protein is CTCSARDRGGNSPLYF.

A note on this clone: The listed genes are named as in mouse. Read data end 1 residue before the CDR3 end; the end is taken from the germline J gene. The V call is TRBV26, the J call TRBJ2-3; TRBD1 matches at 10 bases. Germline CDR1 reads KGHPV; CDR2 reads FQNQEV (reference sequence). V dropped 4 bases and J dropped 4; count of bases not matched to a gene: 2. This CDR3 spans 14 amino acids. The CDR3 loop reads CASSPGQGTETLYF. CDR3 DNA, as far as it was read: TGTGCCAGCAGTCCGGGACAGGGGACAGAAACGCTGTAT.

As regards this clone: Gene names and germline refer to mouse. The read ends 1 residue before the CDR3 terminus; that terminus is restored from the germline J gene. This rearrangement joins TRBV23 to TRBJ2-5; TRBD2, the D gene given by the table, was not confirmed from the DNA. This CDR3 comprises 14 residues. CDR1 is KGHTA, CDR2 FQNQQP, per germline. The CDR3 spells CSSSQGGRLDTQYF. CDR3 DNA (partial): TGCTCCAGCAGTCAAGGGGGGCGCTTAGACACCCAGTAC.

Concerning this clone itself: Genes here carry mouse names. Coverage ceases 1 residue before the CDR3 finishes, and the germline J gene fills in the end. The rearrangement joins TRBV3 to TRBJ2-4; the match to TRBD2 covers 10 bases. V shed 1 base and J 0 bases; nucleotides not matched to a gene: 4. This CDR3 is built from 17 residues. CDR1 is SNHLY and CDR2 is FYNGKV in the germline V gene (reference sequence). CDR3 sequence reads: CASSLDLGGRSQNTLYF. Partial CDR3 DNA: TGTGCCAGCAGCTTAGACCTGGGGGGGCGTAGTCAAAACACCTTGTAC.

Comments on this clone: Genes and germline come from the mouse. The read terminates 1 residue before the CDR3 end, so the remaining end is supplied by the germline J gene. This sequence joins TRBV12-2 and TRBJ1-3, with TRBD1 matching 7 bases. The V gene end was trimmed by 3 bases and the J gene end by 1 base; junction bases not matched to a gene: 2. This CDR3 is 14 amino acids long. CDR1 is SGHLS, CDR2 HYDKME, per germline. CDR3 bases read: TGTGCCAGCTCTTCGACAGGGTCTGGAAATACGCTCTAT. Translation: CASSSTGSGNTLY. The full-length CDR3 reads as CASSSTGSGNTLYF.

About this clone itself: Gene names follow the mouse nomenclature. Read data end 1 residue before the CDR3 end; the end is taken from the germline J gene. The chain is built from TRBV26 and TRBJ2-3; D gene ambiguous. The V end lost 3 bases, the J end lost 0 bases, and 10 bases lay between the germline ends. This CDR3 comprises 15 residues. Per the germline V gene, CDR1 is KGHPV and CDR2 is FQNQEV (reference sequence). The DNA read from the CDR3 is TGTGCCAGCAGTCTTTACAGACCTAGTGCAGAAACGCTGTAT. It specifies CASSLYRPSAETLY. The whole CDR3 sequence reads CASSLYRPSAETLYF.

For this clone: Genes here carry mouse names. Sequencing ends 1 residue short of the CDR3 end; the germline J gene provides the rest. V gene TRBV23 combines with J gene TRBJ2-1; TRBD2, the table's D call, lacks a check against the DNA. Germline-derived CDR1 and CDR2 are KGHTA and FQNQQP. CDR3 length equals 16 residues. Incomplete CDR3 DNA: TGCTCCAGCAGTCAACGGGACTGGGGGAGAGATGCTGAGCAGTTC. This translates into CSSSQRDWGRDAEQF. The CDR3 as a whole reads CSSSQRDWGRDAEQFF.

This clone was seen a handful of times. The gene names here belong to mouse. The missing CDR3 end, 1 residue past where the read stops, is filled in from the germline J gene. The chain recombines TRBV26 with TRBJ2-1; D is ambiguous. V was cut by 0 bases and J by 6 bases, with 6 bases left in between. CDR3 length: 13 residues. In germline, CDR1 is KGHPV, CDR2 FQNQEV (reference sequence). Here the CDR3 reads CASSLSGFAEQFF. CDR3 bases read: TGTGCCAGCAGTCTGTCAGGGTTTGCTGAGCAGTTC.

Judged by abundance, this clone is medium-sized (0.01 to 0.1%). Each gene name is a mouse one. The CDR3 loop is CASSYWGGAFEQYF. The CDR3 DNA, read in part, is TGTGCAAGCAGCTACTGGGGGGGCGCGTTCGAACAGTAC. This sequence joins TRBV16 and TRBJ2-7; 11 nucleotides line up with TRBD2. The observed sequence ends 1 residue before the CDR3 terminus, with the missing tail filled in from the germline J gene. Germline V CDR1 and CDR2: SGHSA, FRNQAP. The CDR3 is made up of 14 amino acids. Germline trimming cut 4 bases from V and 7 bases from J; bases unmatched to any gene: 6.

Points on this clone: Gene names are the mouse ones. The missing CDR3 end, 1 residue past where the read stops, is filled in from the germline J gene. The V call is TRBV13-1, the J call TRBJ2-7, with 10 nucleotides matching TRBD2. The CDR3 is made up of 15 amino acids. J gave up 2 bases and V 7 bases, and 9 bases lay outside the gene matches. CDR1 and CDR2 from the germline V gene are NSHNY and SYGAGN. Partial CDR3 DNA: TGTGCCAGCGGTGGTCTGGGGGGGCGACCCTATGAACAGTAC. This codes for CASGGLGGRPYEQY. The entire CDR3 is CASGGLGGRPYEQYF.

Points on this clone: Germline and genes here are mouse. The read ends 1 residue early relative to the CDR3; the germline J gene fills the gap. The chain recombines TRBV12-1 with TRBJ2-3; no reliable D call. From germline, CDR1 is SGHSN and CDR2 HYEKVE. The CDR3 has 15 amino acids. Trimming took off 2 bases at V and 0 bases at J, with 11 bases between the two ends. The CDR3 protein is CASSPLRSSAETLYF. CDR3 DNA (partial): TGTGCCAGCTCTCCCTTGAGGTCTAGTGCAGAAACGCTGTAT.

On this clone: Gene and germline names: mouse. The sequence runs out 1 residue before the end of the CDR3; the remainder is reconstructed from the germline J gene. The gene calls are TRBV12-2 and TRBJ2-4, with 9 bases fitting TRBD2. V gave up 0 bases and J gave up 2 bases; unmatched junction bases: 5. Per germline, CDR1 SGHLS and CDR2 HYDKME. The CDR3 runs to 16 residues. CDR3 sequence reads: CASSLDGGANQNTLYF. The CDR3 DNA, read in part, is TGTGCCAGCTCTCTCGATGGGGGGGCGAATCAAAACACCTTGTAC.

As concerns this clone: Gene names refer to mouse genes. The CDR3 end is not reached by the read, which stops 1 residue before it; the germline J gene fills it in. The chain recombines TRBV13-2 with TRBJ1-6, with a tentative D call TRBD1 (6 bases). TRBJ1-6 is noted as an ORF with a role that remains uncertain. V was cut by 3 bases and J by 4 bases, with 8 bases left in between. Germline assignment: CDR1 NNHNN and CDR2 SYGAGS (reference sequence). The CDR3 contains 14 residues. CDR3 region: CASGGGQYNSPLYF. The covered CDR3 bases are TGTGCCAGCGGTGGGGGACAATATAATTCGCCCCTCTAC.

On this clone: Gene names denote mouse genes. With the read ending 1 residue before the CDR3 end, the germline J gene is used to fill in that end. The chain recombines TRBV15 with TRBJ1-3, with D possibly being TRBD1 (6 bases). V was clipped by 2 bases and J by 4 bases, with 9 bases between them. The germline V gene has CDR1 SGHND and CDR2 FRSKSL. The CDR3 consists of 14 residues. CDR3 DNA, as far as it was read: TGTGCCAGCAGTTTATGGGGGCGAGGAAATACGCTCTAT. This gives the protein CASSLWGRGNTLY. The complete CDR3 protein is CASSLWGRGNTLYF.

On this clone itself: The genes are named according to mouse. The CDR3 end lies 1 residue beyond the end of the read and is filled in from the germline J gene. The chain uses TRBV13-3 and TRBJ2-1, with D possibly called TRBD1 or TRBD2 (6 bases each). Trimming cost V 6 bases and J 3 bases, with 13 bases left between them. Germline V gives CDR1 NNHDY, CDR2 SYVADS. The CDR3 is 14 amino acids. The DNA read from the CDR3 is TGTGCCAGCATTCGGGGGCGAAGCTATGCTGAGCAGTTC. It yields the protein CASIRGRSYAEQF. From start to end, the CDR3 is CASIRGRSYAEQFF.

About this clone itself: The genes and germline here are from mouse. The read is 1 residue too short to cover the CDR3 end, so that end is filled in from the germline J gene. The V gene is TRBV26, the J gene TRBJ2-5; the D gene is possibly TRBD2 (5 bases). The CDR3 has 13 amino acids. Trimming cost V 6 bases and J 1 base, with 8 bases left between them. Germline V lookup: CDR1 KGHPV, CDR2 FQNQEV (reference sequence). Incomplete CDR3 DNA: TGTGCCAGCAGCTCTGGGCACCAAGACACCCAGTAC. Translated: CASSSGHQDTQY. The whole CDR3 protein reads CASSSGHQDTQYF. Full variable domain (rest looked up from reference TRBV26 and TRBJ2-5): NSKVIQTPRYLVKGQGQKAKMRCIPEKGHPVVFWYQQNKNNEFKFLINFQNQEVLQQIDMTEKRFSAECPSNSPCSLEIQSSEAGDSALYLCASSSGHQDTQYFGPGTRLLVL.

Concerning this clone itself: Gene names and germline match the mouse. The sequenced fragment ends 1 residue before the CDR3 boundary, so the rest is inferred from the germline J gene. The chain couples TRBV3 to TRBJ2-4; the D call may be TRBD1 or TRBD2 (5 bases each). Germline V CDR1 and CDR2: SNHLY, FYNGKV (reference sequence). Trimming pared 5 bases from V and 6 bases from J, leaving 21 bases between. The CDR3 length is 16 residues. The DNA read from the CDR3 is TGTGCCAGCAGCCTAGGAGGGGCGCGAATTGGGAACACCTTGTAC. Translating gives CASSLGGARIGNTLY. The whole CDR3 protein is CASSLGGARIGNTLYF.

Details on this clone: Gene names and germline match the mouse. The read falls 1 residue short of the CDR3 end, and the missing part is taken from the germline J gene. The chain carries TRBV12-2 and TRBJ2-1; 9 nucleotides line up with TRBD1. V lost 6 bases and J lost 4; bases outside the gene matches: 6. The CDR3 has 14 residues. Looked up from germline, CDR1 is SGHLS and CDR2 is HYDKME. CDR3 protein: CASPTGTGYAEQFF. The DNA read from the CDR3 is TGTGCCAGCCCAACCGGGACAGGGTATGCTGAGCAGTTC. The full variable domain, completed using reference TRBV12-2 and TRBJ2-1, is NSGVVQSPRYIIKGKGERSILKCIPISGHLSVAWYQQTQGQELKFFIQHYDKMERDKGNLPSRFSVQQFDDYHSEMNMSALELEDSAVYFCASPTGTGYAEQFFGPGTRLTVL.

With respect to this clone: Gene labels here are mouse ones. From the germline J gene comes the end of the CDR3, since the read stops 1 residue before it. The chain is built from TRBV1 and TRBJ1-4, with no clear D. Trimming took 0 bases from V and 0 from J, leaving 5 bases between them. CDR1 NSQYPW and CDR2 LRSPGD come from the germline V gene (reference sequence). The CDR3 length is 15 residues. The DNA read from the CDR3 is TGCACCTGCAGTGCAGATACCGTTTCCAACGAAAGATTATTT. Translating it yields CTCSADTVSNERLF. Given in full, the CDR3 is CTCSADTVSNERLFF.

This clone was found a few times. Mouse gene names apply. This CDR3 reads CASSLGNSDYTF. CDR3 DNA, as far as it was read: TGTGCCAGCTCTCTCGGGAACTCCGACTACACC. The chain has TRBV12-2 and TRBJ1-2; D gene ambiguous. The read comes to an end 1 residue before the CDR3 does, leaving the germline J gene to fill in the end. CDR3 length equals 12 residues. The germline CDR1 and CDR2 sequences are SGHLS and HYDKME. Between the trimmed V and J ends, which lost 0 bases and 2 bases, there was a span of 3 bases.

As concerns this clone: Mouse gene names and germline throughout. The DNA read from the CDR3 is TGTGCCAGCAGCTTCTGGGGGGCGAACTATGCTGAGCAGTTC. The encoded protein is CASSFWGANYAEQF. The entire CDR3 is CASSFWGANYAEQFF. The V gene is TRBV4, the J gene TRBJ2-1; 8 bases agree with TRBD2. The CDR3 extends 1 residue past the end of the read, so its final part is completed from the germline J gene. Trimming removed 4 bases from V and 1 base from J; junction bases left unmatched: 3. This CDR3 comprises 15 residues. In germline, CDR1 is LGHDT, CDR2 YNNKQL (reference sequence).

This clone occurred a few times. Mouse names are used for the genes. The read halts 1 residue ahead of the CDR3 end, with the missing end drawn from the germline J gene. The sample has other DNA sequences that encode this CDR3 too. The V gene is TRBV19, the J gene TRBJ1-3; TRBD1 matches at 10 bases. The V and J ends lost 5 bases and 2 bases, in that order; junction bases with no gene match: 4. This CDR3 region has 15 residues. Germline values: CDR1 FNHDT, CDR2 SITEND (reference sequence). The sequenced part of the CDR3 DNA is TGTGCCAGCAGCCCCGGGACAGGGGCTGGAAATACGCTCTAT. The encoded protein is CASSPGTGAGNTLY. The whole CDR3 protein reads CASSPGTGAGNTLYF.

This clone has more than one count but fewer than ten. The gene names here belong to mouse. The CDR3 end falls 1 residue outside the read, so it is completed with the germline J gene. The J gene is TRBJ2-7, the V gene TRBV31; the D gene is possibly TRBD2 (6 bases). The germline V and J ends were trimmed by 0 bases and 4 bases, with 10 bases remaining between them. CDR3 length: 13 residues. The germline V gene has CDR1 GKSSPN and CDR2 SITVG. CDR3 DNA (partial): TGTGCCTGGAGTCTCTGGGGTTCATATGAACAGTAC. This gives the protein CAWSLWGSYEQY. The complete CDR3 sequence is CAWSLWGSYEQYF.

This clone turned up a few times. Mouse germline and gene names are used. The CDR3 end lies 1 residue beyond the end of the read and is filled in from the germline J gene. The V call is TRBV12-1, the J call TRBJ2-3; 8 nucleotides align to TRBD2. Germline CDR1 SGHSN, CDR2 HYEKVE. Germline trimming cut 3 bases from V and 4 bases from J; bases unmatched to any gene: 5. The CDR3 is made up of 14 amino acids. The DNA read from the CDR3 is TGTGCCAGCTCTTCTCCTGGGGGGCCAGAAACGCTGTAT. It translates to CASSSPGGPETLY. In full, the CDR3 reads CASSSPGGPETLYF.

This clone appeared once. Gene names are the mouse ones. The observed sequence ends 1 residue before the CDR3 terminus, with the missing tail filled in from the germline J gene. V is TRBV13-2 and J is TRBJ2-1, with TRBD2 identical over 10 bases. The CDR3 runs 16 residues. V gave up 4 bases and J gave up 6 bases; unmatched junction bases: 10. The germline gives CDR1 NNHNN, CDR2 SYGAGS (reference sequence). This CDR3 reads CASGSLPWGGAAEQFF. The CDR3 DNA, read in part, is TGTGCCAGCGGTTCTCTCCCCTGGGGGGGCGCTGCTGAGCAGTTC.

About this clone: The gene symbols are mouse symbols. The read ends 1 residue shy of where the CDR3 ends; the end is completed using the germline J gene. The gene calls are TRBV13-1 and TRBJ2-2, with D possibly TRBD1 on 6 matching bases. Between the trimmed V and J ends, which lost 5 bases and 1 base, there was a span of 12 bases. Per the germline V gene, CDR1 is NSHNY and CDR2 is SYGAGN. There are 15 residues in the CDR3. The CDR3 is CASSARDKNTGQLYF. Partial CDR3 DNA: TGTGCCAGCAGCGCCCGGGACAAAAACACCGGGCAGCTCTAC.